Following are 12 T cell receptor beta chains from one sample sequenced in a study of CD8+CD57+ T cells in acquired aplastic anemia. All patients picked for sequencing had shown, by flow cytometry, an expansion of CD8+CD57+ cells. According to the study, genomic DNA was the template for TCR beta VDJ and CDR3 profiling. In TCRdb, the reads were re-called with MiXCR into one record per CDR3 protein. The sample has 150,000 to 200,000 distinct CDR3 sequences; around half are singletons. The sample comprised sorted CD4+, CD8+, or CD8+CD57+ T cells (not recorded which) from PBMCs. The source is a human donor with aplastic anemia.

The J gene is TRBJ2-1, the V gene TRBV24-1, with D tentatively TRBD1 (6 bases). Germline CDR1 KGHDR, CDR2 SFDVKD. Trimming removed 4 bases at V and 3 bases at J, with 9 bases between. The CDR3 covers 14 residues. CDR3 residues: CATSEGTSYNEQFF. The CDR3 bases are TGTGCCACCAGTGAGGGGACAAGCTACAATGAGCAGTTCTTC.

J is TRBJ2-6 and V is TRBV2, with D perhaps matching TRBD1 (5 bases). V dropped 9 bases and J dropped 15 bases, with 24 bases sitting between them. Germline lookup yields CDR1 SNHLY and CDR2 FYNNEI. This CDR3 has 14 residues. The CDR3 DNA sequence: TGTGCCAGTCACACCATCTCTGGGGCCGACGCCCTGACTTTC. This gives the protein CASHTISGADALTF.

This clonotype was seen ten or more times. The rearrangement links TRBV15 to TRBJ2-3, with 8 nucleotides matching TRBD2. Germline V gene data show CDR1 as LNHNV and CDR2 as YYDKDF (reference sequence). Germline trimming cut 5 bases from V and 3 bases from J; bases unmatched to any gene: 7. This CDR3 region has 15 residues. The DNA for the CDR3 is TGTGCCACCAGCGTTCCGGGACTAGGGACAGATACGCAGTATTTT. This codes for CATSVPGLGTDTQYF.

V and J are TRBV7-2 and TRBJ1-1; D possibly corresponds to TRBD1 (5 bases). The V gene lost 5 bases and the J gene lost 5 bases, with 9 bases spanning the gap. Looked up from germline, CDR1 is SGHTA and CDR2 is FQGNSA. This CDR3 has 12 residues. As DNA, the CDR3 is TGTGCCAGCAGCGTCAGGGAAACTGAAGCTTTCTTT. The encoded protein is CASSVRETEAFF.

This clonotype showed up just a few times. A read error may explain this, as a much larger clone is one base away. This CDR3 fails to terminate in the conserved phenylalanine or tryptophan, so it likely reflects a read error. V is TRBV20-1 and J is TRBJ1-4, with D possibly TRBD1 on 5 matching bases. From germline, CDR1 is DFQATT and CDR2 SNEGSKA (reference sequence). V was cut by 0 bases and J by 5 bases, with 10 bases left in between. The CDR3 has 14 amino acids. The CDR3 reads CSARDRAGNEKLFL. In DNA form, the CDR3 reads TGCAGTGCTAGAGATCGTGCAGGGAATGAAAAACTGTTTCTT.

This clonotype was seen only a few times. CDR3 loop: CATSTGLAEETQYF. In DNA form, the CDR3 reads TGTGCCACCAGCACAGGACTAGCAGAAGAGACCCAGTACTTC. J is TRBJ2-5 and V is TRBV15; 8 bases map to TRBD2. CDR3 length equals 14 residues. V lost 4 bases to trimming and J lost 3 bases; unmatched junction nucleotides: 4. Germline CDR1 and CDR2: LNHNV and YYDKDF (reference sequence).

In DNA, the CDR3 is TGCAGTGCTAGTGGTCGGGCCTACGAGCAGTACTTC. Protein sequence: CSASGRAYEQYF. This sequence joins TRBV20-1 and TRBJ2-7; no clear D gene. The V gene's germline CDR1 is DFQATT and CDR2 SNEGSKA (reference sequence). Trimming shortened V by 3 bases and J by 2 bases, and 8 bases separated the two germline ends. This CDR3 comprises 12 residues.

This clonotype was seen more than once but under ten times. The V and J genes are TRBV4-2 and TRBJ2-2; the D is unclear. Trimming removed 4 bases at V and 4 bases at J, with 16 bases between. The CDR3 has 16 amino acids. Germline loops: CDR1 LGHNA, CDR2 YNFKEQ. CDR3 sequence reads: CASSPTPGPSTGELFF. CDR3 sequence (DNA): TGTGCCAGCAGCCCCACCCCCGGGCCTTCCACCGGGGAGCTGTTTTTT.

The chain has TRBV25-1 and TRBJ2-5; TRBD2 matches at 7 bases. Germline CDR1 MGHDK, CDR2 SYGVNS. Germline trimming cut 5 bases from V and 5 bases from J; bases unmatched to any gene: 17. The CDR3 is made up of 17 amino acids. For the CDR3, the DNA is TGTGCCAGCAGTCCCCGTCCCCGAGCGGGGATATGGGAGACCCAGTACTTC. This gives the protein CASSPRPRAGIWETQYF. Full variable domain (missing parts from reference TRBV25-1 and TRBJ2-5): EADIYQTPRYLVIGTGKKITLECSQTMGHDKMYWYQQDPGMELHLIHYSYGVNSTEKGDLSSESTVSRIRTEHFPLTLESARPSHTSQYLCASSPRPRAGIWETQYFGPGTRLLVL.

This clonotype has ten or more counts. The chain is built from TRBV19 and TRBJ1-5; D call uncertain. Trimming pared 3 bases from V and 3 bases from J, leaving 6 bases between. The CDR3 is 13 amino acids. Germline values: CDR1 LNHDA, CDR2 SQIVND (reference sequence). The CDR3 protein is CASSIAYNQPQHF. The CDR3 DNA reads TGTGCCAGTAGTATCGCCTACAATCAGCCCCAGCATTTT. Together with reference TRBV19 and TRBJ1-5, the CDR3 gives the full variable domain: DGGITQSPKYLFRKEGQNVTLSCEQNLNHDAMYWYRQDPGQGLRLIYYSQIVNDFQKGDIAEGYSVSREKKESFPLTVTSAQKNPTAFYLCASSIAYNQPQHFGDGTRLSIL.

The CDR3 reads CAISEGTSGGYTF. CDR3 coding DNA: TGTGCCATCAGTGAGGGGACTAGCGGGGGCTACACCTTC. The chain uses TRBV10-3 and TRBJ1-2; D perhaps matches TRBD1 (5 bases). CDR1 and CDR2 (germline): ENHRY, SYGVKD. V was shortened by 2 bases and J by 8 bases, with 12 bases between the two germline ends. This CDR3 spans 13 amino acids.

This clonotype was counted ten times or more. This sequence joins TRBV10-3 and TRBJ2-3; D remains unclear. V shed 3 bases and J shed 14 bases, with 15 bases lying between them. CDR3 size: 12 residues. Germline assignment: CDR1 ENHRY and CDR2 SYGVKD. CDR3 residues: CAISDRNRERYF. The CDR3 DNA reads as TGTGCCATCAGTGATCGGAACCGTGAAAGGTATTTT.